Listed here are 20 T cell receptor beta chains from one sample, sequenced in a study of T cell responses to AZD1222 COVID-19 vaccine. The data were produced by immunoSEQ multiplex PCR, yet TCRdb's version contains in-frame clones alone and is incomplete. Seen here are over 100,000 clones, roughly nine tenths observed once, and the top ten hold less than 8.5%. The source was peripheral blood, collected on day 0 of AZD1222 vaccination. The receptor source for this set is an adult in good health.

V gene TRBV15 combines with J gene TRBJ2-5; no firm D call. V lost 1 base to trimming and J lost 3 bases, with 9 bases between them. The CDR3 length is 14 residues. Germline lookup yields CDR1 LNHNV and CDR2 YYDKDF (reference sequence). CDR3 sequence: CATSRVNPKETQYF. CDR3 coding DNA: TGTGCCACCAGCAGAGTGAACCCAAAAGAGACCCAGTACTTC.

The chain uses TRBV19 and TRBJ2-7; D may match TRBD1 or TRBD2 (5 bases each). The CDR3 has 12 residues. The V end was cut by 6 bases, the J end by 7 bases, with 13 bases between. The germline V gene encodes CDR1 LNHDA and CDR2 SQIVND (reference sequence). CDR3 DNA: TGTGCCAGTAGCGGGGACGACCTTGAGCAGTACTTC. Its translation is CASSGDDLEQYF.

The J gene is TRBJ1-6, the V gene TRBV18, with unresolved D. Germline CDR1 reads KGHSH; CDR2 reads LQKENI. CDR3 length equals 15 residues. Trimming took off 3 bases at V and 1 base at J, with 7 bases between the two ends. The CDR3 loop is CASSPGVSYNSPLHF. The CDR3 region has the DNA TGTGCCAGCTCACCTGGCGTGTCCTATAATTCACCCCTCCACTTT.

This sequence joins TRBV10-2 and TRBJ1-1; D is ambiguous. Trimming shortened V by 8 bases and J by 8 bases, and 18 bases separated the two germline ends. The length of the CDR3 is 13 residues. Germline V gives CDR1 WSHSY, CDR2 SAAADI. CDR3 loop: CASGEAPRAEAFF. In DNA, the CDR3 is TGCGCCAGCGGAGAAGCCCCCCGAGCGGAAGCTTTCTTT.

V and J are TRBV6-5 and TRBJ2-7, with a weak D call TRBD1 (5 bases). CDR1 and CDR2 (germline): MNHEY, SVGAGI. V was cut by 0 bases and J by 3 bases, with 9 bases left in between. This CDR3 has 14 residues. The CDR3 loop is CASSYSTGYYEQYF. Here the CDR3 DNA reads TGTGCCAGCAGTTACTCAACAGGATACTACGAGCAGTACTTC.

A remark on this clone: The junction differs from germline at one of its ends, possibly a read error. The chain links TRBV2 to TRBJ1-5, with D unresolved. CDR3 length: 12 residues. Germline CDR1 is SNHLY and CDR2 is FYNNEI. CDR3 in amino acids: CASCDSNQPQHF. CDR3 in DNA: TGTGCCAGCTGTGACAGCAATCAGCCCCAGCATTTT.

The chain uses TRBV4-2 and TRBJ2-1, with TRBD1 as a possible D gene (5 bases). The germline V gene has CDR1 LGHNA and CDR2 YNFKEQ. CDR3 length: 17 residues. The V and J ends lost 1 base and 4 bases respectively, with 17 bases between them. CDR3 loop: CASSQAPRQGPYNEQFF. The CDR3 nucleotides read TGTGCCAGCAGCCAAGCGCCTCGGCAGGGCCCGTACAATGAGCAGTTCTTC.

This CDR3 reads CASSVAPGRNYGYTF. The CDR3 DNA reads TGTGCCAGCAGCGTAGCCCCAGGGAGGAACTATGGCTACACCTTC. The chain is built from TRBV9 and TRBJ1-2; D may be TRBD1 (5 bases). Germline V gene lookup returns CDR1 SGDLS and CDR2 YYNGEE. The V gene lost 0 bases and the J gene lost 2 bases, with 11 bases spanning the gap. CDR3 length equals 15 residues.

This sequence joins TRBV7-9 and TRBJ1-2; D is unresolved. This CDR3 is built from 12 residues. CDR1 SEHNR and CDR2 FQNEAQ come from the germline V gene (reference sequence). V gave up 7 bases and J gave up 7 bases, with 13 bases separating them. CDR3 bases: TGTGCCAGCACCCGGGAGAGTGGTGGCTACACCTTC. Its translation is CASTRESGGYTF.

The CDR3 DNA follows: TGCGCCAGCAGCTTGGAGGGGGCGATATACACTGAAGCTTTCTTT. Translation: CASSLEGAIYTEAFF. The V gene is TRBV5-1, the J gene TRBJ1-1, with 7 positions matching TRBD1. The germline V gene has CDR1 SGHRS and CDR2 YFSETQ. The V gene end was trimmed by 0 bases and the J gene end by 3 bases; junction bases not matched to a gene: 5. The CDR3 covers 15 residues.

The V call is TRBV30, the J call TRBJ2-7, with 8 bases identical to TRBD1. With 2 bases clipped from V and 7 bases from J, the junction kept 7 bases outside the gene matches. CDR1 is GTSNPN, CDR2 SVGIG, per germline (reference sequence). CDR3 size: 13 residues. The DNA for the CDR3 is TGTGCCTGGAGTTGGACAGGGTTAATTGAGCAGTACTTC. Its protein product is CAWSWTGLIEQYF.

This clone has a single count. The rearrangement links TRBV18 to TRBJ1-3; possibly TRBD1 for D (5 bases). V was cut by 0 bases and J by 0 bases, with 9 bases left in between. The CDR3 has 16 amino acids. Germline V gene lookup returns CDR1 KGHSH and CDR2 LQKENI. The chain's CDR3 is CASSPPWGLSGNTIYF. The CDR3 DNA reads as TGTGCCAGCTCACCACCCTGGGGCCTCTCTGGAAACACCATATATTTT.

V gene TRBV7-3 combines with J gene TRBJ1-1; a weak D match, TRBD1 (6 bases). Trimming stripped 2 bases from V and 11 bases from J, with 15 bases between. The CDR3 contains 13 residues. The germline V gene has CDR1 SGHTA and CDR2 FQGTGA. CDR3 sequence (DNA): TGTGCCAGCAGCTTAGACAGGAACTTAGAGGCTTTCTTT. This translates into CASSLDRNLEAFF.

The V gene is TRBV3-1 (or the pseudogene TRBV3-2), the J gene TRBJ1-6; TRBD1 is a possible D gene (5 bases). V lost 0 bases to trimming and J lost 1 base, with 7 bases between them. Germline V gives CDR1 LGHDT, CDR2 YNNKEL (reference sequence). CDR3 length: 16 amino acids. For the CDR3, the DNA is TGTGCCAGCAGCCAAGATGAGGGGTCCTATAATTCACCCCTCCACTTT. The encoded protein is CASSQDEGSYNSPLHF.

Comments on this clone: Mismatch with germline at one junction end may stem from a read error. This chain links TRBV10-3 with TRBJ1-3; D might be TRBD1 (6 bases). There are 13 residues in the CDR3. From germline, CDR1 is ENHRY and CDR2 SYGVKD. The CDR3 nucleotides are TGTGCCCTCAGCCCAGGGGCTGGAAACACCATATATTTT. This translates into CALSPGAGNTIYF.

The CDR3 reads CASSLWGGTEAFF. CDR3 sequence (DNA): TGTGCCAGCAGTTTATGGGGAGGCACTGAAGCTTTCTTT. This rearrangement joins TRBV12-3 or TRBV12-4 to TRBJ1-1; D is undetermined. With 2 bases removed from V and 4 bases from J, the gap between germline ends came to 8 bases. The CDR3 loop spans 13 amino acids.

The chain carries TRBV11-2 and TRBJ1-4; a weak D match, TRBD1 (5 bases). CDR3 length: 15 residues. CDR1 is SGHAT, CDR2 FQNNGV, per germline. V lost 5 bases and J lost 6, with 16 bases in between. The CDR3 spells CASSRMGGGHEKLFF. In nucleotides, the CDR3 is TGTGCCAGCAGCCGGATGGGCGGGGGACATGAAAAACTGTTTTTT.

The sample holds one count of this clone. The chain uses TRBV5-1 and TRBJ2-1, with TRBD2 as a possible D gene (7 bases). V gave up 3 bases and J gave up 3 bases, with 10 bases separating them. Looked up from germline, CDR1 is SGHRS and CDR2 is YFSETQ. The CDR3 runs 14 residues. The CDR3 region is CASSYREGYNEQFF. CDR3 coding DNA: TGCGCCAGCAGCTACAGGGAGGGCTACAATGAGCAGTTCTTC. Based on the CDR3 plus reference TRBV5-1 and TRBJ2-1, the full variable domain is KAGVTQTPRYLIKTRGQQVTLSCSPISGHRSVSWYQQTPGQGLQFLFEYFSETQRNKGNFPGRFSGRQFSNSRSEMNVSTLELGDSALYLCASSYREGYNEQFFGPGTRLTVL.

The J gene is TRBJ2-7, the V gene TRBV12-5, with 8 positions matching TRBD1. The CDR3 runs to 15 residues. Germline CDR1 LGHNT, CDR2 FRNRAP. J gave up 0 bases and V 3 bases, and 4 bases lay outside the gene matches. CDR3 residues: CASGLAGGFSYEQYF. DNA of the CDR3: TGTGCTAGTGGTTTAGCAGGGGGCTTCTCCTACGAGCAGTACTTC.

The CDR3 bases are TGTGCCAGCAGTTACCCGGTGACAGGGGGGTTCGAGCAGTACTTC. Its translation: CASSYPVTGGFEQYF. V is TRBV28 and J is TRBJ2-7; the match to TRBD1 covers 9 bases. This CDR3 has 15 residues. Trimming removed 4 bases from V and 6 bases from J; junction bases left unmatched: 10. Germline loops: CDR1 MDHEN, CDR2 SYDVKM.